This passage covers 18 T cell receptor beta chains from one sample sequenced in a study of T cell responses to AZD1222 COVID-19 vaccine. Only in-frame clones appear in the TCRdb table, and some are missing; sequencing was by immunoSEQ multiplex PCR. The repertoire holds about 180,000 clones, with 94% as singletons. Sequenced here: peripheral blood, sampled 28 days after the second AZD1222 dose. The origin of the receptors is an adult who received the AZD1222 COVID-19 vaccine.

The gene calls are TRBV6-5 and TRBJ1-1; no definite D call. Trimming left V 0 bases short and J 0 bases short, with 8 bases between. This CDR3 is 15 amino acids long. Germline-derived CDR1 and CDR2 are MNHEY and SVGAGI. CDR3 loop: CASSYSGYMNTEAFF. CDR3 DNA: TGTGCCAGCAGTTACTCTGGCTACATGAACACTGAAGCTTTCTTT.

The chain's CDR3 is CASSSRDYLGQFF. In DNA form, the CDR3 reads TGTGCCAGCAGTTCTCGGGACTATTTGGGGCAGTTCTTC. The V call is TRBV6-1, the J call TRBJ2-1; 7 nucleotides match TRBD2. V lost 5 bases, J lost 12 bases, and 10 bases stayed unmatched. The CDR3 runs 13 residues. Germline CDR1 MNHNS, CDR2 SASEGT.

V is TRBV4-3 and J is TRBJ2-1; 8 nucleotides line up with TRBD1. CDR1 is LGHNA and CDR2 is YSLEER in the germline V gene. This CDR3 is 16 amino acids long. J was trimmed by 8 bases and V by 1 base; bases with no gene match: 10. CDR3 in amino acids: CASSQAWAGGVDEQFF. The CDR3, as DNA: TGCGCCAGCAGCCAAGCTTGGGCAGGGGGCGTGGATGAGCAGTTCTTC.

The chain links TRBV29-1 to TRBJ1-6; D not certain. The CDR3 contains 12 residues. The V end was cut by 8 bases, the J end by 7 bases, with 12 bases between. Germline V gives CDR1 SQVTM, CDR2 ANQGSEA. This chain's CDR3 is CSCEWTNSPLHF. The CDR3 DNA sequence: TGCAGCTGTGAATGGACCAATTCACCCCTCCACTTT.

The J gene is TRBJ2-7, the V gene TRBV11-2; D is uncertain. With 4 bases removed from V and 3 bases from J, the gap between germline ends came to 10 bases. There are 13 residues in the CDR3. The V gene's germline CDR1 is SGHAT and CDR2 FQNNGV. CDR3 DNA: TGTGCCAGCAGCTCAAAACAGAACTACGAGCAGTACTTC. This encodes CASSSKQNYEQYF.

The rearrangement links TRBV2 to TRBJ1-1; D gene uncertain. Trimming pared 6 bases from V and 9 bases from J, leaving 11 bases between. The germline gives CDR1 SNHLY, CDR2 FYNNEI. This CDR3 contains 11 residues. CDR3 loop: CASRIREKAFF. The CDR3 region has the DNA TGTGCCAGCAGGATTAGAGAAAAAGCTTTCTTT.

The V gene is TRBV7-9, the J gene TRBJ1-5; perhaps TRBD1 as D (5 bases). Germline CDR1 and CDR2: SEHNR and FQNEAQ (reference sequence). With 3 bases removed from V and 7 bases from J, the gap between germline ends came to 13 bases. This CDR3 comprises 14 residues. CDR3 amino acids: CASSFPGVEQPQHF. CDR3 DNA: TGTGCCAGCAGCTTTCCGGGGGTAGAACAGCCCCAGCATTTT.

The V call is TRBV3-1 (or the pseudogene TRBV3-2), the J call TRBJ2-1; TRBD2 agrees at 8 bases. Germline loops: CDR1 LGHDT, CDR2 YNNKEL (reference sequence). This CDR3 has 12 amino acids. V dropped 3 bases and J dropped 10; count of bases not matched to a gene: 2. CDR3 sequence (DNA): TGTGCCAGCAGCCACCGGGGGGGCGAGCAGTTCTTC. This encodes CASSHRGGEQFF.

On this clone: The sample has other DNA sequences that encode this CDR3 too. The V gene is TRBV19, the J gene TRBJ2-2; the D gene is possibly TRBD2 (5 bases). The CDR3 spans 12 residues. The ends were cut back, 6 bases at V and 6 bases at J, with 8 bases in the middle. The germline V gene has CDR1 LNHDA and CDR2 SQIVND (reference sequence). CDR3 nucleotides: TGTGCCAGTAGCCTAGCCGCCGGGGAGCTGTTTTTT. Translated: CASSLAAGELFF.

V and J are TRBV1 and TRBJ2-3; the table assigns TRBD2, which was not confirmed against the DNA. TRBV1 is termed a pseudogene. The CDR3 runs to 20 residues. CDR3 nucleotides: TGCACCAGCAGCCAACCTTTTCGTGCTAGCGGGGAGACGTGGACAGATACGCAGTATTTT. It specifies CTSSQPFRASGETWTDTQYF.

The chain joins TRBV5-1 to TRBJ2-1; 8 nucleotides align to TRBD2. The ends lost 2 bases at V and 2 bases at J; junction bases unmatched: 9. The CDR3 contains 17 residues. Germline CDR1 reads SGHRS; CDR2 reads YFSETQ. The CDR3 DNA reads TGCGCCAGCAGCTTACAAGTACTAGCGGAAACCTACAATGAGCAGTTCTTC. Protein: CASSLQVLAETYNEQFF.

This clone was seen only once. This chain links TRBV19 with TRBJ1-1, with 9 bases that match TRBD1. The CDR3 runs to 15 residues. V lost 0 bases to trimming and J lost 4 bases; unmatched junction nucleotides: 3. Germline CDR1 LNHDA, CDR2 SQIVND (reference sequence). CDR3 amino acids: CASSIDTGGITEAFF. The CDR3 DNA reads TGTGCCAGTAGTATAGATACAGGGGGCATCACTGAAGCTTTCTTT.

This sequence joins TRBV30 and TRBJ2-1; no reliable D call. Trimming shortened V by 0 bases and J by 7 bases, and 7 bases separated the two germline ends. Per the germline V gene, CDR1 is GTSNPN and CDR2 is SVGIG (reference sequence). The CDR3 runs 12 residues. Written as DNA, the CDR3 is TGTGCCTGGAGTGTAAATCCTAATGAGCAGTTCTTC. Protein sequence: CAWSVNPNEQFF.

The chain combines TRBV7-9 with TRBJ1-1; perhaps TRBD1 as D (6 bases). From germline, CDR1 is SEHNR and CDR2 FQNEAQ (reference sequence). The CDR3 has 12 residues. The V end was cut by 0 bases, the J end by 10 bases, with 9 bases between. CDR3 region: CASSLARGRAFF. In nucleotides, the CDR3 is TGTGCCAGCAGCTTAGCCAGGGGTAGAGCTTTCTTT.

The chain links TRBV7-6 to TRBJ1-4; D unresolved. V was trimmed by 4 bases and J by 6 bases, leaving 12 bases between them. Germline CDR1 and CDR2: SGHVS and FNYEAQ. The CDR3 covers 14 residues. The CDR3 loop reads CASSSSGPYEKLFF. CDR3 DNA: TGTGCCAGCAGCTCGAGTGGCCCGTATGAAAAACTGTTTTTT.

The chain combines TRBV11-2 with TRBJ1-3; possible D gene TRBD1, 5 bases. V lost 6 bases to trimming and J lost 0 bases, with 15 bases between them. The CDR3 is 16 amino acids. CDR1 and CDR2 (germline): SGHAT, FQNNGV. CDR3 bases: TGTGCCAGCAGTCCCGGGACGGGAAACTCTGGAAACACCATATATTTT. Encoded protein: CASSPGTGNSGNTIYF.

The chain employs TRBV2 and TRBJ1-5; D is unresolved. The CDR3 extends over 10 amino acids. Trimming removed 6 bases at V and 7 bases at J, with 4 bases between. CDR1 and CDR2 (germline): SNHLY, FYNNEI. CDR3: CASRKQPQHF. For the CDR3, the DNA is TGTGCCAGCAGGAAACAGCCCCAGCATTTT.

V and J are TRBV13 and TRBJ2-1, with TRBD2 matching 8 bases. This CDR3 has 15 amino acids. V trimming: 4 bases; J trimming: 4 bases; junction bases outside the gene matches: 6. Germline assignment: CDR1 PRHDT and CDR2 FYEKMQ (reference sequence). CDR3 loop: CASSSRGGKYNEQFF. CDR3 DNA sequence: TGTGCCAGCAGCTCACGGGGGGGCAAATACAATGAGCAGTTCTTC.